This entry is about one T cell receptor (beta chain). Its antigen is not known. TCRdb ran MiXCR on the 5' RACE reads and lists one entry per CDR3 protein. The sample includes 500,000 or so distinct CDR3 sequences, approximately 22% of them seen just once. This sample was taken from a study of identical twins. Study-wide points: There was an excess of low generation probability in the out-of-frame alpha sequences that twins shared.

Everyone who donated was a healthy Caucasian. Per the germline V gene, CDR1 is SGHDT and CDR2 is YYEEEE. The CDR3 extends over 13 amino acids. Trimming left V 4 bases short and J 7 bases short, with 14 bases between. These same data were also listed under a study on T cells expressing NK-cell markers. That work states: Beta-chain profiling covered CD3+CD56+NKG2C+, CD3+CD56+NKG2C- and CD3+CD56-NKG2C+ sorted subsets. The eight sequenced donors comprised seven who were HCMV-seropositive and one who was seronegative.

The chain employs TRBV5-6 and TRBJ2-5, with TRBD2 as a possible D gene (5 bases). The sequencing sample was made of CD4+ T cells sorted from blood. This receptor was obtained from a woman aged 18-29 years in good health. The CDR3 protein is CASSGGLAGTQYF. CDR3 DNA sequence: TGTGCCAGCAGCGGTGGACTGGCGGGGACCCAGTACTTC.